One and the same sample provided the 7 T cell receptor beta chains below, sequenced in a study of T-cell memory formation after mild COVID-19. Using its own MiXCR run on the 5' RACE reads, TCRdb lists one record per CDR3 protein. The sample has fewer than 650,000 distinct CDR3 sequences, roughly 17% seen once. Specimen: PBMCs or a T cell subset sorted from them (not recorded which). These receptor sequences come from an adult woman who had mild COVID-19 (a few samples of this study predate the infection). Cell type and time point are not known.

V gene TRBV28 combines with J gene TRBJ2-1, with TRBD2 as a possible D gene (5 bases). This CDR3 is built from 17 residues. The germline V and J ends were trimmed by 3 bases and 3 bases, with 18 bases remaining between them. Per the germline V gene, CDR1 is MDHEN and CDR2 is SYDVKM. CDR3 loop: CASSLAGGGRDYNEQFF. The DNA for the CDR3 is TGTGCCAGCAGTTTGGCGGGTGGCGGGCGCGACTACAATGAGCAGTTCTTC.

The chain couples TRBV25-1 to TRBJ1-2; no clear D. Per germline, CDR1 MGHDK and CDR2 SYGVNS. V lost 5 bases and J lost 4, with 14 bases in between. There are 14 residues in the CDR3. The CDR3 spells CASSTSIGLYGYTF. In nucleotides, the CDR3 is TGTGCCAGCAGTACCTCGATTGGTCTCTATGGCTACACCTTC.

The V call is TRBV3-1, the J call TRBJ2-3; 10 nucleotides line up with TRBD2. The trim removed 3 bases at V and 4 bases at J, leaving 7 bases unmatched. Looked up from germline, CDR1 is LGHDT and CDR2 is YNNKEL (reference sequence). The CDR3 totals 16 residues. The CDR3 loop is CASSQLKRGGADTQYF. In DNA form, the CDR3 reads TGTGCCAGCAGCCAGCTAAAGCGGGGGGGCGCAGATACGCAGTATTTT.

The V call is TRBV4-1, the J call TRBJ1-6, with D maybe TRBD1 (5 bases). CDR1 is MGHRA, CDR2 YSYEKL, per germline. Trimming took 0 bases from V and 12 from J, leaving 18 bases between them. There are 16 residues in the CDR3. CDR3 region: CASSQDTGLSLVPLHF. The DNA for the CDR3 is TGCGCCAGCAGCCAAGATACGGGACTATCTCTAGTACCCCTCCACTTT.

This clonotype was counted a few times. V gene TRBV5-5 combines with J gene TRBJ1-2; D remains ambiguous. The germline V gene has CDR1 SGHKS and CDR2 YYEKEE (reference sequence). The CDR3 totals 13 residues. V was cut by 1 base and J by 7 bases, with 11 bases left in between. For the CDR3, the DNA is TGTGCCAGCAGCTTGCGGTCCGGTGGTGGCTACACCTTC. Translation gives CASSLRSGGGYTF.

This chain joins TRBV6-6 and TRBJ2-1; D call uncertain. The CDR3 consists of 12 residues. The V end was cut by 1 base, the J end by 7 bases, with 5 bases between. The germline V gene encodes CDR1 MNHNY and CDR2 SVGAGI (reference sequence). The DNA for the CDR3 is TGTGCCAGCAGTTACTTGGTAAATGAGCAGTTCTTC. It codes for CASSYLVNEQFF.

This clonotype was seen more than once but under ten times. The CDR3 reads CASSNPWGYTF. For the CDR3, the DNA is TGTGCCAGTAGTAACCCCTGGGGCTACACCTTC. The chain recombines TRBV19 with TRBJ1-2, with D unresolved. V lost 4 bases, J lost 8 bases, and 8 bases lay in between. The CDR3 sequence is 11 residues long. The V gene's germline CDR1 is LNHDA and CDR2 SQIVND (reference sequence).